This TCR beta chain was captured in a study of blood T cell repertoires in COVID-19. Study details: Samples taken during acute and convalescent COVID-19 were collected in the United States, Italy and Spain. T cells, B-cell-depleted T cells, or PBMCs supplied cDNA or gDNA.

Trimming shortened V by 2 bases and J by 4 bases, and 12 bases separated the two germline ends. Per the germline V gene, CDR1 is GTSNPN and CDR2 is SVGIG (reference sequence). The CDR3 runs to 13 residues. In Seattle, patients joined the study during active infection and were tracked longitudinally. In the original analysis: For nucleated cells, counts were estimated from reference gene primer amplification. Sequencing was performed with immunoSEQ multiplex PCR; in TCRdb, only in-frame clones are kept and a portion is missing. The DNA was the basis for D and trimming; V, J and clone size are from that table. The sample contains 250,000 to 300,000 clones, 75% to 90% of which appear only once.

Sequenced input: peripheral blood. The V gene is TRBV30, the J gene TRBJ2-7; D is possibly TRBD1 (6 bases). This TCR was sampled from a woman in her seventies with COVID-19, enrolled during active disease. CDR3 in amino acids: CAWSFPQGYEQYF. Here the CDR3 DNA reads TGTGCCTGGAGTTTTCCACAGGGATACGAGCAGTACTTC. The full variable domain, in which reference TRBV30 and TRBJ2-7 provide the parts outside the CDR3, is SQTIHQWPATLVQPVGSPLSLECTVEGTSNPNLYWYRQAAGRGLQLLFYSVGIGQISSEVPQNLSASRPQDRQFILSSKKLLLSDSGFYLCAWSFPQGYEQYFGPGTRLTVT.